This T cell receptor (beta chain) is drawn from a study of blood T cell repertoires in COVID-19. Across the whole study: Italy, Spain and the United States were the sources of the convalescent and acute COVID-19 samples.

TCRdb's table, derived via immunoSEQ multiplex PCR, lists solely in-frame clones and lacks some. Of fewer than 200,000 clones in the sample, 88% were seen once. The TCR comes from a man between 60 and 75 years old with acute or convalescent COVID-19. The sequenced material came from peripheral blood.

The CDR3 coding sequence is TGTGCCAGCAGCGGCCTTGGACAGATTGGAAACACCATATATTTT. This translates into CASSGLGQIGNTIYF. The J gene is TRBJ1-3, the V gene TRBV9; D might be TRBD1 (6 bases). Trimming cost V 3 bases and J 3 bases, with 13 bases left between them. The CDR3 length is 15 residues. Germline values: CDR1 SGDLS, CDR2 YYNGEE.